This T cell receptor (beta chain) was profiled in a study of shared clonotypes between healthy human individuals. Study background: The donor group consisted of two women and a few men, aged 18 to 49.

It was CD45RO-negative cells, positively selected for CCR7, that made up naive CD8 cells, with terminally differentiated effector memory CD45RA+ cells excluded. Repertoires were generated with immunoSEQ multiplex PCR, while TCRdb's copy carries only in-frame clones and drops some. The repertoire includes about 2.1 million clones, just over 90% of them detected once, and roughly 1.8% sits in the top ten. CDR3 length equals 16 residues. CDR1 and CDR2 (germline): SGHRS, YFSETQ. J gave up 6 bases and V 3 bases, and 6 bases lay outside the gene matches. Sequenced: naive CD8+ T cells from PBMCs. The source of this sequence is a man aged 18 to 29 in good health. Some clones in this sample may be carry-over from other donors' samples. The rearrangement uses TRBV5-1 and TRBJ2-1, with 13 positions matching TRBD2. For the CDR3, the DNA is TGCGCCAGCAGCTCCGAGACTAGCGGGAGGATCAATGAGCAGTTCTTC. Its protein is CASSSETSGRINEQFF.